Below, one T cell receptor (beta chain) is given with its context. Its specificity is unknown. The germline CDR1 and CDR2 sequences are SQVTM and ANQGSEA. There are 13 residues in the CDR3. The J segment lost 12 bases and the V segment lost 8 bases, leaving 11 bases of the junction unmatched. This specimen comes from a study of T cell responses to AZD1222 COVID-19 vaccine. General study results and limits: After the peak T cell response, and only then, were repertoires sampled. The donor cohort was predominantly white British with a female majority, and clonal diversity may have been underestimated. The CD4 TCRs associated with vaccination extended across spike and predominated at 160-218 and 743-854.

Assay: immunoSEQ multiplex PCR; the TCRdb copy retains only in-frame clones and omits some. The table has 150,000 to 200,000 clones, just under 95% seen once. The receptor comes from an adult in good health. V usage is TRBV29-1 and J usage is TRBJ2-1, with 12 nucleotides matching TRBD1. The sequences come from peripheral blood, collected on day 0 of AZD1222 vaccination. The CDR3 here is CSMGQGAPGGQFF. CDR3 DNA: TGCAGCATGGGACAGGGGGCCCCGGGTGGGCAGTTCTTC.